Listed here is a single TCR beta chain. Germline trimming cut 6 bases from V and 7 bases from J; bases unmatched to any gene: 10. Germline assignment: CDR1 ENHRY and CDR2 SYGVKD. The CDR3 consists of 16 residues. A single record per CDR3 protein comes from TCRdb applying MiXCR to the RT-PCR reads. This sample yields over 300,000 distinct CDR3 sequences, of which 21% are seen a single time; roughly 10% belongs to the top ten. These data originate in a study of response to subunit inactivated influenza vaccine. The starting material was PBMCs from blood, obtained about 20 months after vaccination. The origin of this receptor is a man aged 50-75 years who received an inactivated influenza vaccine. The chain combines TRBV10-3 with TRBJ1-6; TRBD1 matches 9 bases. The CDR3 region is CAISPGTGIENSPLHF. CDR3 DNA: TGTGCCATCAGCCCTGGGACAGGGATCGAAAATTCACCCCTCCACTTT.